This TCR beta chain was documented in a study of T cell clonotyping in hematopoietic cell transplantation. Study-wide results and limits: After transplant, recipient diversity fell while pathologically expanded clonotypes grew through day 180.

The V and J ends lost 1 base and 4 bases respectively, with 16 bases between them. Germline V gives CDR1 LGHNA, CDR2 YSLEER. The length of the CDR3 is 16 residues. The method was immunoSEQ multiplex PCR; TCRdb's version includes in-frame clones alone and lacks a portion of them. The sample lists approximately 19,000 clones, about 84% occurring once. The time point is: recipient sample about 28 days before transplant, after cytoreduction. Samples: about 28 days before transplant, then days 30, 100 and 180 after. As regards this clone: What it recognizes is unknown.

The chain couples TRBV4-3 to TRBJ1-1; D is undetermined. This TCR was recovered from a man over 45 with acute myeloid leukemia. Some clones in this sample may be carry-over from other donors' samples. Material: peripheral blood mononuclear cells, obtained before stem cell transplant. The CDR3: CASSQALVGSRTEAFF. The CDR3 nucleotides read TGCGCCAGCAGCCAAGCGCTAGTAGGCAGCCGCACTGAAGCTTTCTTT.